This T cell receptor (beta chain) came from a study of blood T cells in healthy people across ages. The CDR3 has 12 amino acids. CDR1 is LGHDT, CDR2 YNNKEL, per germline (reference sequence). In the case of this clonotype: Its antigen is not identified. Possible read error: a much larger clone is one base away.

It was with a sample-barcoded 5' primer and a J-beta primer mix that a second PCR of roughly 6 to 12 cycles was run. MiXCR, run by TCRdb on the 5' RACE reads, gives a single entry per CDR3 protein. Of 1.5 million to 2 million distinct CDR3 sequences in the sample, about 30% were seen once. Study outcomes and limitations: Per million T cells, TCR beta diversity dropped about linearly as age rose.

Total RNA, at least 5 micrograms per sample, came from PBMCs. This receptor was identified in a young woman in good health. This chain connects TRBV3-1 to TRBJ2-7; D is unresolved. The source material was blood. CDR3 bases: TGTGCCAGCATCCAATTCTCGTACGAGCAGTACTTC. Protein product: CASIQFSYEQYF.